The 17 T cell receptor beta chains given below trace back to one sample, sequenced in a study of CD8 T cells in Susac syndrome. After extraction with the RNeasy kit, about 0.45 to 1 ug of the RNA was reverse transcribed using random hexamers. Using its own MiXCR run on the immunoSEQ multiplex PCR reads, TCRdb lists one record per CDR3 protein. The sample lists 70,000 to 95,000 distinct CDR3 sequences, 90% to 95% seen once, with approximately 0.9% in the top ten. Sequenced material: CD8+ T cells from PBMCs. The receptors come from a human donor with Susac syndrome.

The chain joins TRBV30 to TRBJ2-1, with TRBD2 matching 12 bases. The CDR3 has 16 amino acids. Germline values: CDR1 GTSNPN, CDR2 SVGIG (reference sequence). V was clipped by 2 bases and J by 10 bases; unmatched bases: 12. CDR3 protein: CAWSPTTSGRLGEQFF. CDR3 nucleotides: TGTGCCTGGAGTCCCACGACTAGCGGGAGATTAGGGGAGCAGTTCTTC.

The chain is built from TRBV5-6 and TRBJ1-1, with a possible D match to TRBD1 (6 bases). Deletions cut 4 bases from V and 4 bases from J, with 11 bases between. The CDR3 consists of 13 residues. Germline V gene sequence: CDR1 SGHDT, CDR2 YYEEEE. Here the CDR3 reads CASSPWGATEAFF. Written as DNA, the CDR3 is TGTGCCAGCAGCCCGTGGGGGGCCACTGAAGCTTTCTTT.

The rearrangement joins TRBV25-1 to TRBJ2-1; D unresolved. V lost 7 bases and J 2 bases, leaving 6 bases between the germline ends. Germline V CDR1 and CDR2: MGHDK, SYGVNS. This CDR3 contains 12 residues. The CDR3 spells CASTLTYNEQFF. The CDR3 DNA sequence: TGTGCCAGCACGCTTACCTACAATGAGCAGTTCTTC.

The CDR3 here is CASSEAQQGSQEKLFF. In nucleotides, the CDR3 is TGTGCCAGCAGTGAGGCCCAACAGGGTAGCCAAGAAAAACTGTTTTTT. V and J are TRBV25-1 and TRBJ1-4; D might be TRBD1 (6 bases). The CDR3 contains 16 residues. V was shortened by 3 bases and J by 8 bases, with 19 bases between the two germline ends. The germline CDR1 and CDR2 sequences are MGHDK and SYGVNS.

The chain couples TRBV7-8 to TRBJ2-3; weak D call: TRBD2 (7 bases). The length of the CDR3 is 14 residues. Trimming shortened V by 7 bases and J by 3 bases, and 14 bases separated the two germline ends. CDR1 is SGHVS, CDR2 FQNEAQ, per germline. The CDR3 loop is CASTHGGLTDTQYF. In DNA form, the CDR3 reads TGTGCCAGCACCCACGGGGGGCTGACAGATACGCAGTATTTT.

The chain carries TRBV5-1 and TRBJ1-1; 9 bases are a match to TRBD1. The CDR3 length is 18 residues. Germline loops: CDR1 SGHRS, CDR2 YFSETQ. V shed 0 bases and J 3 bases; nucleotides not matched to a gene: 12. The CDR3: CASSLGDGTGLVHTEAFF. DNA of the CDR3: TGCGCCAGCAGCTTGGGTGATGGGACAGGGCTAGTGCACACTGAAGCTTTCTTT.

The rearrangement joins TRBV12-3 or TRBV12-4 to TRBJ2-5; possibly TRBD2 for D (5 bases). The CDR3 spans 13 residues. The V and J ends lost 5 bases and 5 bases respectively, with 12 bases between them. CDR3 region: CASSQRQRETQYF. The DNA for the CDR3 is TGTGCCAGCAGTCAGCGGCAGCGGGAGACCCAGTACTTC.

The gene calls are TRBV30 and TRBJ2-1, with 8 bases fitting TRBD2. V was clipped by 3 bases and J by 8 bases; unmatched bases: 6. The CDR3 sequence is 13 residues long. The germline CDR1 and CDR2 sequences are GTSNPN and SVGIG (reference sequence). CDR3 DNA sequence: TGTGCCTGGAGCCACGGGAGGGCCGATGAGCAGTTCTTC. The encoded protein is CAWSHGRADEQFF.

Here the CDR3 reads CATKDQGNEQFF. CDR3 sequence (DNA): TGTGCCACCAAAGATCAGGGCAATGAGCAGTTCTTC. The chain carries TRBV24-1 and TRBJ2-1; a possible D gene is TRBD1 (5 bases). Trimming removed 8 bases from V and 6 bases from J, with 10 bases in between. Germline V gene lookup returns CDR1 KGHDR and CDR2 SFDVKD. CDR3 length equals 12 residues.

The chain carries TRBV7-9 and TRBJ1-1, with a weak D call TRBD1 (6 bases). Per germline, CDR1 SEHNR and CDR2 FQNEAQ (reference sequence). The CDR3 totals 13 residues. Between the trimmed V and J ends, which lost 3 bases and 8 bases, there was a span of 13 bases. In nucleotides, the CDR3 is TGTGCCAGCAGCTTGTCACCGGGACAAGAAGCTTTCTTT. It specifies CASSLSPGQEAFF.

The chain employs TRBV6-5 and TRBJ2-5; 9 bases are a match to TRBD2. The CDR3 is 16 residues long. V shed 0 bases and J 4 bases; nucleotides not matched to a gene: 6. Germline lookup yields CDR1 MNHEY and CDR2 SVGAGI. Here the CDR3 DNA reads TGTGCCAGCAGTTACTCGGAAGCTAGCGGGGCAGAGACCCAGTACTTC. It codes for CASSYSEASGAETQYF.

The chain carries TRBV10-3 and TRBJ1-4; D gene ambiguous. V dropped 8 bases and J dropped 8 bases, with 12 bases sitting between them. The CDR3 length is 12 residues. Germline V gives CDR1 ENHRY, CDR2 SYGVKD. CDR3 in DNA: TGTGCCATCTCTTCCGTAGGGGAAAAACTGTTTTTT. Translating gives CAISSVGEKLFF.

The chain carries TRBV19 and TRBJ1-1; possibly TRBD1 for D (6 bases). Trimming shortened V by 5 bases and J by 7 bases, and 11 bases separated the two germline ends. This CDR3 is built from 12 residues. Germline V CDR1 and CDR2: LNHDA, SQIVND (reference sequence). CDR3 protein: CASSSQGLEAFF. The CDR3, as DNA: TGTGCCAGTAGTTCACAGGGCCTTGAAGCTTTCTTT.

This clonotype appeared a few times. The chain carries TRBV4-2 and TRBJ2-1; 11 bases line up with TRBD2. The germline CDR1 and CDR2 sequences are LGHNA and YNFKEQ. This CDR3 contains 16 residues. J was trimmed by 1 base and V by 4 bases; bases with no gene match: 3. The CDR3, as DNA: TGTGCCAGCAGCCTTGGACTAGCGGGTTCCTACAATGAGCAGTTCTTC. It yields the protein CASSLGLAGSYNEQFF.

The V and J genes are TRBV6-2 or TRBV6-3 and TRBJ1-1; D is undetermined. Trimming shortened V by 9 bases and J by 1 base, and 12 bases separated the two germline ends. The CDR3 is 13 amino acids. CDR1 is MNHEY, CDR2 SVGEGT, per germline. The CDR3 region is CASVDQSNTEAFF. In nucleotides, the CDR3 is TGTGCCAGTGTAGACCAGTCGAACACTGAAGCTTTCTTT.

J is TRBJ1-1 and V is TRBV28; no reliable D call. Trimming cost V 3 bases and J 1 base, with 6 bases left between them. Per the germline V gene, CDR1 is MDHEN and CDR2 is SYDVKM. CDR3 size: 13 residues. CDR3 loop: CASSFYTNTEAFF. The CDR3 bases are TGTGCCAGCAGTTTCTACACGAACACTGAAGCTTTCTTT. Combining the CDR3 with reference TRBV28 and TRBJ1-1 gives the whole variable domain DVKVTQSSRYLVKRTGEKVFLECVQDMDHENMFWYRQDPGLGLRLIYFSYDVKMKEKGDIPEGYSVSREKKERFSLILESASTNQTSMYLCASSFYTNTEAFFGQGTRLTVV.

This clonotype occurred once. The chain recombines TRBV18 with TRBJ2-3; 9 nucleotides align to TRBD1. Trimming removed 0 bases from V and 6 bases from J; junction bases left unmatched: 13. The CDR3 length is 18 residues. Looked up from germline, CDR1 is KGHSH and CDR2 is LQKENI. CDR3 sequence: CASSPPRGQGPSTDTQYF. The CDR3 DNA reads as TGTGCCAGCTCACCACCGAGGGGACAGGGTCCGTCGACGGATACGCAGTATTTT.